A selection of T cell receptor beta chains follows, all from one sample in a study of T cell repertoires in cytomegalovirus infection. TCRdb reprocessed the reads via MiXCR and lists one record per CDR3 protein. The sample holds roughly 200,000 distinct CDR3 sequences, approximately 9.6% seen once. Sequencing input: PBMCs. Receptor source: a human donor in good health (CMV status not recorded). Some clones in this sample may be carry-over from other donors' samples. CDR3s include the opening cysteine and the closing phenylalanine or tryptophan.

v_call cdr3_length cdr3_aa
TRBV28 14 CASSLHSGSNIQYF
TRBV19 14 CASTPTGYSYEQYF
TRBV28 14 CASARLVGPNEQFF
TRBV24-1 15 CATSSQGASTGELFF
TRBV10-3 17 CAISKMVQAGGPSEQYF
TRBV3-1 17 CASSQETAELVTGELFF
TRBV20-1 14 CSARDLPWRNEQFF
TRBV2 15 CASSELSNSNQPQHF
TRBV2 13 CASKASYNSPLHF
TRBV7-2 12 CASKREPGELFF
TRBV20-1 13 CSASRRIRETQYF
TRBV5-4 14 CASSLTGANTEAFF
TRBV12-3/TRBV12-4 14 CASSLASLGGELFF
TRBV29-1 14 CSVEAQGADYGYTF
TRBV6-1 14 CASSVDPRSYEQYF
TRBV5-1 15 CASSLDRGPVDEQYF
TRBV7-8 15 CASSGRDSGRQPQHF
TRBV20-1 13 CSALRQGNTEAFF
TRBV28 14 CASSLLGYFQGYTF
TRBV7-8 16 CASSLGAGGSYNEQFF
TRBV11-1 14 CASSSITTTYEQYF